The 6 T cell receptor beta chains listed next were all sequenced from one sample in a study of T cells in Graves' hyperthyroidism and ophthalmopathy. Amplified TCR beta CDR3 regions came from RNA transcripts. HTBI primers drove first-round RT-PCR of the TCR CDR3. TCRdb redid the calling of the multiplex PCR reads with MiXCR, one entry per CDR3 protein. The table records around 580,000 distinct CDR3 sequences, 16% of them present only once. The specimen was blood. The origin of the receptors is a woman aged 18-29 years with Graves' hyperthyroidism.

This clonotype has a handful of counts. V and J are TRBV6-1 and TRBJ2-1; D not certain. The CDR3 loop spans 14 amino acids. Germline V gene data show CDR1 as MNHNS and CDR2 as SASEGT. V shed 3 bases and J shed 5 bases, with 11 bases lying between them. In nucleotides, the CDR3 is TGTGCCAGCAGTGAGTGGGTTAGGGACAATGAGCAGTTCTTC. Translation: CASSEWVRDNEQFF.

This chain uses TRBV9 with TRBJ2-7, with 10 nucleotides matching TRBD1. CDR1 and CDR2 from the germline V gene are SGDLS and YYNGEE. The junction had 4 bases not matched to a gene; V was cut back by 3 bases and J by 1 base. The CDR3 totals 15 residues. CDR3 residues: CASSEGQGTSYEQYF. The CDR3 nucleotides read TGTGCCAGCAGCGAGGGACAGGGGACATCCTACGAGCAGTACTTC.

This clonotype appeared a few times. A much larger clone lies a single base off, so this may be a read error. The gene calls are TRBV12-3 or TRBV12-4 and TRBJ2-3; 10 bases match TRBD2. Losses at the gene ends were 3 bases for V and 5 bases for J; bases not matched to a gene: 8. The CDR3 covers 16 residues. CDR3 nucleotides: TGTGCCAGCAGTTTGTCTCTAGCGGGAGTTTTAGATACGCAGTATTTT. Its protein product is CASSLSLAGVLDTQYF.

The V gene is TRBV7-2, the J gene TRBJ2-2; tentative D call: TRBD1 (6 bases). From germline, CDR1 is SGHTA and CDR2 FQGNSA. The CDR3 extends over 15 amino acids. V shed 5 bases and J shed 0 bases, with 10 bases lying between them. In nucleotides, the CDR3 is TGTGCCAGCAGCGTGGGACACCCGAACACCGGGGAGCTGTTTTTT. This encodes CASSVGHPNTGELFF.

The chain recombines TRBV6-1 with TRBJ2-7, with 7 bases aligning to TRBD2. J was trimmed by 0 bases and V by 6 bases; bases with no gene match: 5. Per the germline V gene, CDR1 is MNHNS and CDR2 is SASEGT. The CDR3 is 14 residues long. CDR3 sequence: CASSRTSDSYEQYF. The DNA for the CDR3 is TGTGCCAGCAGCCGTACTAGCGACTCCTACGAGCAGTACTTC.

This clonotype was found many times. Here the CDR3 reads CASSLDGDPYGYTF. The CDR3 DNA is TGTGCCAGCAGCTTAGACGGGGACCCCTATGGCTACACCTTC. The chain recombines TRBV13 with TRBJ1-2; TRBD1 might be the D (5 bases). Germline V gene data show CDR1 as PRHDT and CDR2 as FYEKMQ (reference sequence). There are 14 residues in the CDR3. V shed 1 base and J shed 4 bases, with 10 bases lying between them.